The sequence of this T cell receptor beta chain was determined in a study of T-cell reconstitution after alpha-beta-depleted transplantation in children. Study-wide findings and caveats: Some patients' high day-60 TCRbeta diversity was attributed to recipient cells surviving conditioning. When one year had passed after transplant, most T-cell counts and diversity came from newly produced T cells. Alpha-beta T cells present about two months after transplant were reported to originate from several hundred expanded graft clones.

This clonotype was observed many times. Its antigen remains unknown. Germline V gene lookup returns CDR1 MDHEN and CDR2 SYDVKM. There are 15 residues in the CDR3. The V and J ends lost 4 bases and 3 bases, in that order; junction bases with no gene match: 8. Construction of the TCRbeta library involved unique molecular identifiers. TCRdb ran MiXCR on the PCR reads and lists one entry per CDR3 protein. The sample consists of 220,000 or so distinct CDR3 sequences, 6.5% to 10% of them appearing once. This TCR was recovered from a male patient younger than 18 who had a stem cell transplant for acute lymphoblastic leukemia, so the T cells may come from the graft donor. The source material was PBMCs, mostly from graft donor cells, sampled 180 days after TCRalphabeta/CD19-depleted stem cell transplant. The rearrangement uses TRBV28 and TRBJ1-1; 7 bases match TRBD1. The CDR3 nucleotides read TGTGCCAGCAGTTCCCTGACAGGGAGGGACACTGAAGCTTTCTTT. Residues: CASSSLTGRDTEAFF. The full variable domain, with the rest looked up from reference TRBV28 and TRBJ1-1, is DVKVTQSSRYLVKRTGEKVFLECVQDMDHENMFWYRQDPGLGLRLIYFSYDVKMKEKGDIPEGYSVSREKKERFSLILESASTNQTSMYLCASSSLTGRDTEAFFGQGTRLTVV.